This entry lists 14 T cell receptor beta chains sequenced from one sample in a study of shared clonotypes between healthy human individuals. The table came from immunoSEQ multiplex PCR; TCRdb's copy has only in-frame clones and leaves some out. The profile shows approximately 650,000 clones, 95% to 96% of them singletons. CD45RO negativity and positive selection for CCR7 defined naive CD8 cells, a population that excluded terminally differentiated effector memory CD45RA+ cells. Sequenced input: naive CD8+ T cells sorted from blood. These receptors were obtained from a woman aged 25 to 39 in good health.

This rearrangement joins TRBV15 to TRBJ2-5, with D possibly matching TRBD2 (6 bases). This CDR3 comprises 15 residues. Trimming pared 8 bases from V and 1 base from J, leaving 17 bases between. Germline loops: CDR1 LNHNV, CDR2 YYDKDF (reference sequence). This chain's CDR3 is CATGTWDATQETQYF. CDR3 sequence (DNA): TGTGCCACCGGGACTTGGGACGCCACCCAAGAGACCCAGTACTTC.

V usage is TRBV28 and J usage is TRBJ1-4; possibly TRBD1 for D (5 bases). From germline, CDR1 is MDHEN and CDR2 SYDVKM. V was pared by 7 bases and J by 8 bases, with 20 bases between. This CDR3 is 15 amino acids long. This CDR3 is CASTRMAGWGEKLFF. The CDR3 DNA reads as TGTGCCAGCACCAGAATGGCAGGGTGGGGAGAAAAACTGTTTTTT.

CDR3 amino acids: CASTDPASPGDYGYTF. CDR3 DNA: TGCGCCAGCACCGACCCCGCCTCCCCGGGGGACTATGGCTACACCTTC. The chain uses TRBV10-2 and TRBJ1-2; D is possibly TRBD1 (5 bases). V lost 7 bases and J lost 3, with 21 bases in between. This CDR3 spans 16 amino acids. Germline V CDR1 and CDR2: WSHSY, SAAADI.

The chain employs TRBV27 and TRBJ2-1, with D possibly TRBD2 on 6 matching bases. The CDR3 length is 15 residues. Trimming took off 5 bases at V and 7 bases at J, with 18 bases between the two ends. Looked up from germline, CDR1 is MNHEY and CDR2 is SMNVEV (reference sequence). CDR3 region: CASSITGLGGNEQFF. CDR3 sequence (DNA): TGTGCCAGCAGTATAACGGGCCTAGGAGGGAATGAGCAGTTCTTC.

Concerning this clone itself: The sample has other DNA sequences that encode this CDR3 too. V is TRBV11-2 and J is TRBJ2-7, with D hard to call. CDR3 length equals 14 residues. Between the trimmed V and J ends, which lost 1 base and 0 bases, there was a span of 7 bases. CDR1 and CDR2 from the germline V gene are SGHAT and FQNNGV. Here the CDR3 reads CASSLGTSSYEQYF. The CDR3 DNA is TGTGCCAGCAGCTTAGGGACGAGCTCCTACGAGCAGTACTTC. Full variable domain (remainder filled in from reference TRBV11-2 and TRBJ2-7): EAGVAQSPRYKIIEKRQSVAFWCNPISGHATLYWYQQILGQGPKLLIQFQNNGVVDDSQLPKDRFSAERLKGVDSTLKIQPAKLEDSAVYLCASSLGTSSYEQYFGPGTRLTVT.

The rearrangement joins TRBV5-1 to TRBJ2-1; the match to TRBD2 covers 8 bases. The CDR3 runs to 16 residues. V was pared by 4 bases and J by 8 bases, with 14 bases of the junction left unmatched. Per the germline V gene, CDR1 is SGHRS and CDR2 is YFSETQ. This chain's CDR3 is CASSTQFGTRLDEQFF. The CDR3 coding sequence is TGCGCCAGCAGCACACAATTCGGGACTAGACTCGATGAGCAGTTCTTC. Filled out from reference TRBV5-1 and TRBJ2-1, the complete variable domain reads KAGVTQTPRYLIKTRGQQVTLSCSPISGHRSVSWYQQTPGQGLQFLFEYFSETQRNKGNFPGRFSGRQFSNSRSEMNVSTLELGDSALYLCASSTQFGTRLDEQFFGPGTRLTVL.

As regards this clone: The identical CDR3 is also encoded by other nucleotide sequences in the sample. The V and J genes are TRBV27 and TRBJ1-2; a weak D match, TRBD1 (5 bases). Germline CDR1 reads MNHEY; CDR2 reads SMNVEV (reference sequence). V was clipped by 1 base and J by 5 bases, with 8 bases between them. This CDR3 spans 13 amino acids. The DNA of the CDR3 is TGTGCCAGCAGTTTATTGGGGGGATATGGCTACACCTTC. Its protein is CASSLLGGYGYTF.

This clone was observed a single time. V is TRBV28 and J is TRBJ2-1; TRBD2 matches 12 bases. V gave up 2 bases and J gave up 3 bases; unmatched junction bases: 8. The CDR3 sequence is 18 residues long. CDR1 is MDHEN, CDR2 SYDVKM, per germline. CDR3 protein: CASSLGHRTSGNYNEQFF. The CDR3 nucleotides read TGTGCCAGCAGTTTAGGCCATCGGACTAGCGGGAACTACAATGAGCAGTTCTTC.

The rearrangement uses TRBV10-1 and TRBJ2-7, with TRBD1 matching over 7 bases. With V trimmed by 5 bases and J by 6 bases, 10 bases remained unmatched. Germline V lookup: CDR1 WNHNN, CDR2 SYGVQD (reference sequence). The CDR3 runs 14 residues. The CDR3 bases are TGCGCCAGCAGTAAGACAGGGTTTCTCGCCGAGCAGTACTTC. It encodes CASSKTGFLAEQYF.

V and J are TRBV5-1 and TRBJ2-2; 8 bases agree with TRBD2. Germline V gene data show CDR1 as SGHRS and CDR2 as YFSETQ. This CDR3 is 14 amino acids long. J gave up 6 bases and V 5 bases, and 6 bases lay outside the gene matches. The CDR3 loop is CASRAGLGAGELFF. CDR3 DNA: TGCGCCAGCAGGGCGGGACTAGGGGCCGGGGAGCTGTTTTTT. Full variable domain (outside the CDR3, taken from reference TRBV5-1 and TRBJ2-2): KAGVTQTPRYLIKTRGQQVTLSCSPISGHRSVSWYQQTPGQGLQFLFEYFSETQRNKGNFPGRFSGRQFSNSRSEMNVSTLELGDSALYLCASRAGLGAGELFFGEGSRLTVL.

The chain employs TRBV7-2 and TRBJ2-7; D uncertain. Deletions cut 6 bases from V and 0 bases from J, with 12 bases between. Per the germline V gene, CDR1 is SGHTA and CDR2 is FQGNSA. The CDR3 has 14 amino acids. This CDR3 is CASRVARSSYEQYF. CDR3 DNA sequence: TGTGCCAGCAGGGTCGCAAGGAGCTCCTACGAGCAGTACTTC.

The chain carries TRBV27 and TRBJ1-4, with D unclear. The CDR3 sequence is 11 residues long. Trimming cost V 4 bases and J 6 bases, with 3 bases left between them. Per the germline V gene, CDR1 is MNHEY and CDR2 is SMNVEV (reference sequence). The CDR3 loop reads CASSSDEKLFF. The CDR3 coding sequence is TGTGCCAGCAGTTCGGATGAAAAACTGTTTTTT.

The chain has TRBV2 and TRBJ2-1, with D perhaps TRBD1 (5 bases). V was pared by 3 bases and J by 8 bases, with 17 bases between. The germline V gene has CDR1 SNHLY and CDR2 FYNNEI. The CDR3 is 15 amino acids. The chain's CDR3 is CASSDLVATQDEQFF. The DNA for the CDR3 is TGTGCCAGCAGTGACTTGGTCGCCACACAGGATGAGCAGTTCTTC.

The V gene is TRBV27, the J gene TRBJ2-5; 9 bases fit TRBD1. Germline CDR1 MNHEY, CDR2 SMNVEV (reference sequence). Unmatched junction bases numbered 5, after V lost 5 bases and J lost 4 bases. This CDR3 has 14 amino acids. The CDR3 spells CASSPLTGGETQYF. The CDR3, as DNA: TGTGCCAGCAGTCCCCTGACAGGGGGAGAGACCCAGTACTTC.